This T cell receptor (beta chain) was recorded in a study of T cell responses to AZD1222 COVID-19 vaccine (dated by TCRdb to about 2021). In the study overall: AZD1222 recipients whose second dose came at about 4 weeks and those whose second dose came at about 12 weeks were combined into one group, since spike-specific TCR depth and breadth did not differ between the two schedules. TCR sequencing covered about 230 trial participants: 207 given two doses of AZD1222 and some 25 given two doses of MenACWY control vaccine. Trial participants were enrolled by age into subgroups of 18-55, 56-69 and 70-plus years, and about 150, 27 and 61 TCR-sequenced participants, respectively, were included in these subgroups.

The paper's findings and limits, for the study overall: Most participants were white British and females outnumbered males, and the authors suggested that clonal diversity may have been underestimated. The 56-69-year group was small, and its depth increase did not reach significance, likely because of low power. Reportedly, close to half of the unique spike-specific TCRs recognized epitopes lying outside the regions that are mutated in the B.1.351 and B.1.1.7 variants. The vaccine-associated CD4 TCRs covered the entire spike protein, and the dominant responses fell in regions 160-218 and 743-854. Because no day 14 peak-response samples were available, repertoires were characterized only after the peak T cell response. A significant rise in spike-specific TCR breadth and depth was observed after two AZD1222 doses relative to day 0 and relative to MenACWY recipients. Conclusions about previously exposed vaccinees are limited, since just 6 or 7 AZD1222 recipients were seropositive for SARS-CoV-2 at baseline.

The CDR3 regions of human TCRbeta chains were subjected to immunosequencing. Under the source paper's analysis protocol: TCRs in the repertoires were compared against a reference library of SARS-CoV-2-specific TCRs that had been generated with the MIRA antigen-specificity platform. Breadth was defined as the fraction of unique TCRs that were SARS-CoV-2-associated, and depth was defined as the fraction of total T cells that were SARS-CoV-2-associated. Using the MIRA data, every spike-specific TCR was mapped to the spike region that the TCR reacted to and assigned to either a CD4 or a CD8 class. Log10-transformed breadth and depth values were compared by one-way ANOVA with Sidak's multiple comparisons tests. Entries here come from immuneACCESS through TCRdb and include only in-frame sequences with V and J called. Some clones fail to appear in such tables; in the studies checked, an unresolved V gene covers under half of the shortfall, and the cause of the remainder is unknown. Clonal size and the V and J genes are those of that table, whereas D and trimming came from the DNA. Present in this sample are under 200,000 clones, around nine tenths of which were seen just once. 1.5% of the sample rests with the top ten.

The CDR3 spans 15 residues, from the cysteine through the phenylalanine. Just CDR3 DNA is preserved here, 45 bases in frame from base 1. CDR1 and CDR2 are read off the germline V gene as SGDLS and YYNGEE. After removal of 0 bases from V and 5 bases from J, the junction retains 7 bases not matched to a gene. On this clone: Its antigen is unknown. No per-base quality is available; no much larger clone lies one base away.

Taken with the paper, the label for time point translates to: baseline before first vaccination. Samples from vaccinated people were obtained from the UK trials COV001 and COV002, which included a single-blind randomized controlled phase 2/3 trial of AZD1222 (ChAdOx1 nCoV-19) in healthy adults. Trial participant PBMC samples were collected at day 0 and day 28 after the second dose for TCRbeta chain sequencing. The material was peripheral blood, obtained on day 0 of AZD1222 vaccination. The V gene is TRBV9 and the J gene is TRBJ2-5, and TRBD2 aligns with 7 junction nucleotides. The receptor was derived from an adult in good health. Here the CDR3 is given as CASSVAWGGDETQYF. The DNA sequence reads TGTGCCAGCAGCGTAGCTTGGGGGGGAGATGAGACCCAGTACTTC.